A single sample is the source of the 25 T cell receptor beta chains below, sequenced in a study of T-cell reconstitution after alpha-beta-depleted transplantation in children. Unique molecular identifiers featured in how the TCRbeta library was prepared. TCRdb analysed the PCR reads with MiXCR anew, one entry per CDR3 protein. The profile covers around 600,000 distinct CDR3 sequences, with 15% to 20% appearing a single time and 1.1% taken by the ten largest. The material sequenced was PBMCs from the stem cell graft donor, taken from the stem cell graft. The receptors derive from a human donor who donated a stem cell graft to a child with acute myeloid leukemia.

With respect to this clonotype: Just one base apart from a much larger clone, this may be a read error. V is TRBV29-1 and J is TRBJ2-7; the D gene is possibly TRBD1 (5 bases). The length of the CDR3 is 11 residues. Germline V gives CDR1 SQVTM, CDR2 ANQGSEA. V was pared by 0 bases and J by 5 bases, with 5 bases between. The CDR3 loop reads CSVEEDNEQYF. As DNA, the CDR3 is TGCAGCGTTGAAGAGGACAACGAGCAGTACTTC.

The rearrangement joins TRBV5-1 to TRBJ2-6; D is undetermined. Trimming took 5 bases from V and 3 from J, leaving 9 bases between them. CDR3 length: 14 residues. Germline V gene sequence: CDR1 SGHRS, CDR2 YFSETQ. Written as DNA, the CDR3 is TGCGCCAGCAGACCCTCGGGTGGGGCCAACGTCCTGACTTTC. As protein: CASRPSGGANVLTF.

The chain has TRBV6-2 or TRBV6-3 and TRBJ2-1, with D perhaps assigned TRBD1 or TRBD2 (5 bases each). The germline V and J ends were trimmed by 7 bases and 4 bases, with 14 bases remaining between them. Germline V gene data show CDR1 as MNHEY and CDR2 as SVGEGT. The CDR3 contains 14 residues. The CDR3 protein is CASKAEGLYNEQFF. DNA for the CDR3: TGTGCCAGCAAGGCAGAGGGGCTATACAATGAGCAGTTCTTC.

This clonotype turned up a few times. This chain connects TRBV6-5 to TRBJ1-5; D call uncertain. The length of the CDR3 is 14 residues. V was cut by 0 bases and J by 6 bases, with 9 bases left in between. Per the germline V gene, CDR1 is MNHEY and CDR2 is SVGAGI. CDR3 sequence reads: CASSYSYVGQPQHF. The CDR3, as DNA: TGTGCCAGCAGTTACTCTTACGTTGGTCAGCCCCAGCATTTT.

This clonotype was counted between two and nine times. The chain employs TRBV5-6 and TRBJ1-3; D is unclear. Germline CDR1 and CDR2: SGHDT and YYEEEE. Trimming pared 3 bases from V and 0 bases from J, leaving 13 bases between. CDR3 length: 16 residues. The CDR3 sequence: CASSWTDGFSGNTIYF. As DNA, the CDR3 is TGTGCCAGCAGCTGGACGGACGGATTCTCTGGAAACACCATATATTTT.

The table lists this clonotype with a few counts. This chain links TRBV27 with TRBJ2-1, with TRBD1 identical over 10 bases. In germline, CDR1 is MNHEY, CDR2 SMNVEV (reference sequence). CDR3 length: 15 residues. V lost 5 bases and J lost 4; bases outside the gene matches: 5. The CDR3 DNA reads as TGTGCCAGCAGTATCGGGACAGGGGTTTACAATGAGCAGTTCTTC. As protein: CASSIGTGVYNEQFF.

This clonotype was seen at least ten times. The V gene is TRBV20-1, the J gene TRBJ2-1; D not resolved. V lost 6 bases and J 2 bases, leaving 11 bases between the germline ends. The V gene's germline CDR1 is DFQATT and CDR2 SNEGSKA (reference sequence). The CDR3 runs 13 residues. CDR3: CSAPGRAYNEQFF. Written as DNA, the CDR3 is TGCAGTGCCCCGGGCCGAGCCTACAATGAGCAGTTCTTC.

About this clonotype: A much larger clone lies one base from this, so it may be a read error. This chain joins TRBV9 and TRBJ1-1; TRBD1 is a possible D gene (6 bases). Germline values: CDR1 SGDLS, CDR2 YYNGEE. The CDR3 has 13 residues. DNA for the CDR3: TGTGCCAGCAGCAAAACCGGGGACACTAAAGCTTTCTTT. Translated, it gives CASSKTGDTKAFF.

This chain joins TRBV20-1 and TRBJ2-7, with a weak D call TRBD1 (5 bases). Germline V CDR1 and CDR2: DFQATT, SNEGSKA (reference sequence). The CDR3 is 11 amino acids. Trimming removed 4 bases at V and 3 bases at J, with 7 bases between. The CDR3 sequence is CSAKGDYEQYF. The CDR3 region has the DNA TGCAGTGCTAAAGGGGACTACGAGCAGTACTTC.

The chain is built from TRBV6-5 and TRBJ1-2; 12 bases fit TRBD1. Germline V gene data show CDR1 as MNHEY and CDR2 as SVGAGI. The CDR3 sequence is 16 residues long. Unmatched junction bases numbered 10, after V lost 5 bases and J lost 6 bases. The CDR3 bases are TGTGCCAGCAGTCGGGGACAGGGGGCTGCCTCGAATGGCTACACCTTC. Its translation: CASSRGQGAASNGYTF.

This clonotype was counted ten times or more. The genes are TRBV29-1 and TRBJ1-1; tentative D call: TRBD1 (5 bases). V lost 7 bases and J lost 3, with 15 bases in between. CDR1 is SQVTM and CDR2 is ANQGSEA in the germline V gene. The length of the CDR3 is 13 residues. CDR3 coding DNA: TGCAGCGCTCCTACTAGGGGTGACACTGAAGCTTTCTTT. Its translation is CSAPTRGDTEAFF. Full variable domain (outside the CDR3, taken from reference TRBV29-1 and TRBJ1-1): SAVISQKPSRDICQRGTSLTIQCQVDSQVTMMFWYRQQPGQSLTLIATANQGSEATYESGFVIDKFPISRPNLTFSTLTVSNMSPEDSSIYLCSAPTRGDTEAFFGQGTRLTVV.

This clonotype has only a few counts. CDR3 sequence reads: CASSLRGGGIEQYV. DNA of the CDR3: TGCGCCAGCAGCTTACGGGGGGGCGGTATCGAGCAGTACGTC. This chain links TRBV5-1 with TRBJ2-7, with 8 bases that match TRBD2. Germline-derived CDR1 and CDR2 are SGHRS and YFSETQ. J was trimmed by 6 bases and V by 2 bases; bases with no gene match: 7. This CDR3 has 14 amino acids.

This clonotype was seen only a few times. The chain employs TRBV5-1 and TRBJ2-7; 7 nucleotides agree with TRBD1. CDR3 length equals 14 residues. Looked up from germline, CDR1 is SGHRS and CDR2 is YFSETQ. V was pared by 10 bases and J by 0 bases, with 10 bases of the junction left unmatched. The CDR3 DNA reads as TGCGCCGGCTTTGGACAGGAGTTCTCCTACGAGCAGTACGTC. Translating it yields CAGFGQEFSYEQYV.

This chain links TRBV7-9 with TRBJ2-1, with D possibly being TRBD1 or TRBD2 (5 bases each). V lost 6 bases, J lost 5 bases, and 8 bases lay in between. Germline CDR1 is SEHNR and CDR2 is FQNEAQ (reference sequence). This CDR3 is built from 12 residues. The CDR3 loop is CASSGTDNEQFF. The DNA for the CDR3 is TGTGCCAGCAGTGGGACCGACAATGAGCAGTTCTTC.

This chain connects TRBV29-1 to TRBJ1-1; 9 bases are a match to TRBD1. The CDR3 has 13 residues. J was trimmed by 6 bases and V by 4 bases; bases with no gene match: 6. The germline CDR1 and CDR2 sequences are SQVTM and ANQGSEA. This chain's CDR3 is CSVAGQGDAEAFF. For the CDR3, the DNA is TGCAGCGTTGCGGGACAGGGTGACGCTGAAGCTTTCTTT.

V gene TRBV12-3 or TRBV12-4 combines with J gene TRBJ1-5, with 7 bases that match TRBD1. V lost 6 bases, J lost 1 base, and 6 bases stayed unmatched. The CDR3 covers 15 residues. This CDR3 reads CASSLDRMSNQPQHF. As DNA, the CDR3 is TGTGCCAGCAGCTTGGACAGGATGAGCAATCAGCCCCAGCATTTT.

This clonotype showed up many times. The junction differs from germline at one of its ends, possibly a read error. The V gene is TRBV5-1, the J gene TRBJ1-2, with no clear D. Germline CDR1 is SGHRS and CDR2 is YFSETQ. The length of the CDR3 is 14 residues. DNA for the CDR3: TGCGCCAGCAGCTCACGTTCCGGGCCCAGCCAGATTGTCTTC. This gives the protein CASSSRSGPSQIVF.

This chain uses TRBV5-6 with TRBJ1-1; no firm D call. V dropped 4 bases and J dropped 8 bases, with 15 bases sitting between them. This CDR3 comprises 13 residues. Germline values: CDR1 SGHDT, CDR2 YYEEEE. The CDR3 spells CASSPGRAFEAFF. The CDR3 region has the DNA TGTGCCAGCAGCCCTGGGAGGGCATTCGAAGCTTTCTTT.

This clonotype occurred many times. The chain carries TRBV12-3 or TRBV12-4 and TRBJ2-1, with 9 bases aligning to TRBD1. V lost 5 bases, J lost 7 bases, and 12 bases stayed unmatched. The CDR3 has 16 amino acids. The CDR3 protein is CASSPQGQGFLNEQFF. Written as DNA, the CDR3 is TGTGCCAGCAGTCCCCAGGGACAGGGATTCCTGAATGAGCAGTTCTTC.

This clonotype has only a few counts. This chain links TRBV9 with TRBJ2-4; D is possibly TRBD1 (6 bases). There are 13 residues in the CDR3. From germline, CDR1 is SGDLS and CDR2 YYNGEE. The ends were cut back, 4 bases at V and 7 bases at J, with 12 bases in the middle. The DNA for the CDR3 is TGTGCCAGCAGCAGAGACAGGAGTAACATTCAGTACTTC. It codes for CASSRDRSNIQYF.

This clonotype came up many times. This chain links TRBV20-1 with TRBJ1-4, with 7 bases aligning to TRBD1. CDR3 size: 13 residues. Germline V gene data show CDR1 as DFQATT and CDR2 as SNEGSKA (reference sequence). Trimming removed 4 bases from V and 3 bases from J; junction bases left unmatched: 2. The CDR3 region has the DNA TGCAGTGCTAACCAGGGGGCTAATGAAAAACTGTTTTTT. Translating it yields CSANQGANEKLFF.

This clonotype was picked up many times. This chain joins TRBV5-1 and TRBJ1-2; a weak D match, TRBD1 (5 bases). CDR1 and CDR2 (germline): SGHRS, YFSETQ. The CDR3 consists of 15 residues. V was shortened by 1 base and J by 4 bases, with 14 bases between the two germline ends. The CDR3 sequence: CASSLSSGIVYGYTF. The CDR3 DNA follows: TGCGCCAGCAGCTTGTCATCAGGGATTGTCTATGGCTACACCTTC.

In this sample, this clonotype turned up many times. The chain has TRBV5-6 and TRBJ2-1; D perhaps matches TRBD1 (6 bases). From germline, CDR1 is SGHDT and CDR2 YYEEEE. With 4 bases removed from V and 10 bases from J, the gap between germline ends came to 15 bases. This CDR3 has 13 residues. Here the CDR3 reads CASSAIGGVEQFF. CDR3 nucleotide sequence: TGTGCCAGCAGCGCTATAGGGGGTGTGGAGCAGTTCTTC.

The rearrangement uses TRBV11-2 and TRBJ1-1; D is ambiguous. CDR1 and CDR2 from the germline V gene are SGHAT and FQNNGV. The V and J ends lost 1 base and 1 base respectively, with 10 bases between them. The CDR3 sequence is 15 residues long. The CDR3 protein is CASSLGEMRNTEAFF. The CDR3 DNA follows: TGTGCCAGCAGCTTAGGCGAAATGAGGAACACTGAAGCTTTCTTT.

At least ten counts were recorded for this clonotype. This chain joins TRBV12-3 or TRBV12-4 and TRBJ1-2; weak D call: TRBD1 (6 bases). Trimming removed 8 bases from V and 0 bases from J, with 13 bases in between. CDR3 length equals 14 residues. The CDR3 spells CASCWGRANYGYTF. CDR3 DNA sequence: TGTGCCAGCTGCTGGGGGCGGGCTAACTATGGCTACACCTTC.